The clone carrying this T cell receptor (beta chain) came up once. Its antigen remains unknown. This record comes from a study of OX40 agonist ivuxolimab in advanced cancers. Study context: Ivuxolimab was administered intravenously to patients at 0.01 to 10 mg/kg every 2 weeks. Study-wide findings and caveats: Clonal expansion was among the lowest in partial responders at 0.1-3.0 mg/kg, especially CD8+.

Only in-frame clones appear in the TCRdb table, and some are missing; sequencing was by immunoSEQ multiplex PCR. Among tens of thousands of clones listed, about 91% were seen once. Trimming removed 0 bases from V and 3 bases from J; junction bases left unmatched: 4. This CDR3 spans 16 amino acids. Germline CDR1 LGHNA, CDR2 YSLEER. This specimen consisted of CD4+ or CD8+ T cells sorted from blood, obtained in a trial of the OX40 agonist ivuxolimab. This clonotype was obtained from an adult with an advanced solid tumor such as melanoma, head and neck, liver or kidney cancer. This rearrangement joins TRBV4-3 to TRBJ2-7; 11 positions agree with TRBD2. The CDR3 reads CASSQEGLAAYYEQYF. The CDR3 DNA follows: TGCGCCAGCAGCCAAGAGGGACTAGCGGCATACTACGAGCAGTACTTC.